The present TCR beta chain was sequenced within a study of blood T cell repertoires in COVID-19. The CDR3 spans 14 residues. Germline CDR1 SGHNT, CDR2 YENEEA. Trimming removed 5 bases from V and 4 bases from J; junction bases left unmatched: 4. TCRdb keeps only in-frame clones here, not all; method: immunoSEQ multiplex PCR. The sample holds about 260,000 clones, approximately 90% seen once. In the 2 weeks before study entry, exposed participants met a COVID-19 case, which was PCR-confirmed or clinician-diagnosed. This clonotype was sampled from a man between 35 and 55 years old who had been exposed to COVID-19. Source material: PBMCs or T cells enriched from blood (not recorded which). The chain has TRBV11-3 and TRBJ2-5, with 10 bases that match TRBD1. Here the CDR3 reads CASSPRDRGETQYF. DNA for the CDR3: TGTGCCAGCAGCCCCCGGGACAGGGGAGAGACCCAGTACTTC.